The 27 T cell receptor beta chains in this list originate from one sample, sequenced in a study of T cell responses to AZD1222 COVID-19 vaccine. TCRdb keeps only in-frame clones here, not all; method: immunoSEQ multiplex PCR. The table records some 180,000 clones, roughly nine tenths of them present only once. Source: peripheral blood, taken 28 days after the second AZD1222 dose. The receptors were gathered from an adult who received the AZD1222 COVID-19 vaccine.

The rearrangement uses TRBV4-1 and TRBJ2-1, with unresolved D. The CDR3 is 13 residues long. The ends were cut back, 1 base at V and 10 bases at J, with 11 bases in the middle. CDR1 and CDR2 from the germline V gene are MGHRA and YSYEKL. The CDR3 is CASSQVRFNEQFF. CDR3 DNA sequence: TGCGCCAGCAGCCAAGTCCGTTTTAACGAGCAGTTCTTC.

V and J are TRBV5-4 and TRBJ2-6, with 8 positions matching TRBD2. The germline V gene has CDR1 SGHNT and CDR2 YYREEE (reference sequence). This CDR3 has 17 residues. With V trimmed by 3 bases and J by 3 bases, 8 bases remained unmatched. In DNA, the CDR3 is TGTGCCAGCAGCTCCGGACTAGCCAGGGGTGGGGCCAACGTCCTGACTTTC. It specifies CASSSGLARGGANVLTF.

The chain uses TRBV6-6 and TRBJ1-1; no definite D call. This CDR3 contains 11 residues. V lost 8 bases, J lost 8 bases, and 12 bases lay in between. The germline gives CDR1 MNHNY, CDR2 SVGAGI (reference sequence). CDR3: CASLRAEEAFF. The CDR3 DNA is TGTGCCAGCCTTCGGGCAGAAGAAGCTTTCTTT.

V is TRBV7-9 and J is TRBJ2-7, with no clear D. Trimming cost V 5 bases and J 5 bases, with 13 bases left between them. Germline assignment: CDR1 SEHNR and CDR2 FQNEAQ (reference sequence). This CDR3 spans 13 amino acids. This CDR3 is CASSPPRVHEQYF. CDR3 sequence (DNA): TGTGCCAGCAGCCCCCCAAGGGTCCACGAGCAGTACTTC.

This chain links TRBV6-5 with TRBJ1-4, with D unresolved. Deletions cut 2 bases from V and 8 bases from J, with 12 bases between. The CDR3 covers 14 residues. Germline CDR1 and CDR2: MNHEY and SVGAGI. The CDR3 bases are TGTGCCAGCAGTTACACGGCAGGACGGGAAAAACTGTTTTTT. Translating gives CASSYTAGREKLFF.

This chain joins TRBV30 and TRBJ2-7; possibly TRBD2 for D (5 bases). The CDR3 is made up of 13 amino acids. Trimming stripped 4 bases from V and 2 bases from J, with 12 bases between. Germline-derived CDR1 and CDR2 are GTSNPN and SVGIG (reference sequence). The chain's CDR3 is CAWTDSSPYEQYF. CDR3 coding DNA: TGTGCCTGGACGGACTCATCCCCCTACGAGCAGTACTTC.

The V gene is TRBV29-1, the J gene TRBJ1-1; D uncertain. Deletions cut 3 bases from V and 4 bases from J, with 15 bases between. This CDR3 comprises 14 residues. Germline values: CDR1 SQVTM, CDR2 ANQGSEA. The CDR3, as DNA: TGCAGCGTTGATATACGGGGATCGGGCACTGAAGCTTTCTTT. The encoded protein is CSVDIRGSGTEAFF.

Written as DNA, the CDR3 is TGTGCCAGCACCGTGGTGGGCGGGGGTGATACGCAGTATTTT. This gives the protein CASTVVGGGDTQYF. The chain uses TRBV11-2 and TRBJ2-3; 7 bases line up with TRBD2. The CDR3 contains 14 residues. CDR1 SGHAT and CDR2 FQNNGV come from the germline V gene. The V segment lost 7 bases and the J segment 6 bases; nucleotides outside the gene matches: 10.

The gene calls are TRBV6-2 or TRBV6-3 and TRBJ1-1; no reliable D call. The CDR3 is 15 amino acids. The germline V and J ends were trimmed by 3 bases and 1 base, with 12 bases remaining between them. Germline V gene sequence: CDR1 MNHEY, CDR2 SVGEGT. This chain's CDR3 is CASSYLGVRNTEAFF. In DNA form, the CDR3 reads TGTGCCAGCAGTTATCTCGGGGTTCGGAACACTGAAGCTTTCTTT.

The count of this clone is one. V gene TRBV5-1 combines with J gene TRBJ1-2, with TRBD1 matching over 9 bases. The J segment lost 4 bases and the V segment lost 0 bases, leaving 4 bases of the junction unmatched. This CDR3 region has 15 residues. CDR1 SGHRS and CDR2 YFSETQ come from the germline V gene. In DNA form, the CDR3 reads TGCGCCAGCAGCTTGGGGGACAGGGTTGCCTATGGCTACACCTTC. The encoded protein is CASSLGDRVAYGYTF.

The count of this clone is one. The chain's CDR3 is CASSYGRGYGYTF. As DNA, the CDR3 is TGTGCCAGCAGTTACGGACGGGGGTATGGCTACACCTTC. This chain connects TRBV6-2 or TRBV6-3 to TRBJ1-2, with D maybe TRBD1 (5 bases). Germline CDR1 and CDR2: MNHEY and SVGEGT. The CDR3 extends over 13 amino acids. Deletions cut 2 bases from V and 5 bases from J, with 9 bases between.

This chain links TRBV29-1 with TRBJ1-5; no reliable D call. Between the trimmed V and J ends, which lost 5 bases and 5 bases, there was a span of 13 bases. The CDR3 is made up of 13 amino acids. CDR1 and CDR2 (germline): SQVTM, ANQGSEA. The DNA of the CDR3 is TGCAGCGTTTCCGGGTCACGCTATCAGCCCCAGCATTTT. This translates into CSVSGSRYQPQHF.

In its sample, this clone was seen once. The CDR3 loop is CASSHPGSTDTQYF. As DNA, the CDR3 is TGCGCCAGCAGCCATCCGGGTAGCACAGATACGCAGTATTTT. The chain is built from TRBV4-1 and TRBJ2-3; no reliable D call. The V gene's germline CDR1 is MGHRA and CDR2 YSYEKL. CDR3 size: 14 residues. V was cut by 3 bases and J by 0 bases, with 7 bases left in between.

The chain carries TRBV6-5 and TRBJ1-1, with TRBD1 as a possible D gene (6 bases). Germline V CDR1 and CDR2: MNHEY, SVGAGI. This CDR3 is built from 15 residues. Trimming cost V 4 bases and J 0 bases, with 12 bases left between them. This CDR3 is CASSSGHAMNTEAFF. CDR3 coding DNA: TGTGCCAGCAGTTCGGGACACGCAATGAACACTGAAGCTTTCTTT.

This chain links TRBV6-5 with TRBJ2-4, with D unclear. The length of the CDR3 is 13 residues. Germline V gene data show CDR1 as MNHEY and CDR2 as SVGAGI. Trimming took off 7 bases at V and 1 base at J, with 8 bases between the two ends. The CDR3 bases are TGTGCCAGCAAGCTTGGGGCCAAAAACATTCAGTACTTC. This sequence encodes CASKLGAKNIQYF.

The gene calls are TRBV6-5 and TRBJ1-1; D gene ambiguous. This CDR3 region has 13 residues. Per germline, CDR1 MNHEY and CDR2 SVGAGI. The V and J ends lost 8 bases and 4 bases respectively, with 14 bases between them. The CDR3 region has the DNA TGTGCCAGCTCGAAGGTTGCGGGCACTGAAGCTTTCTTT. Amino acid sequence: CASSKVAGTEAFF.

The chain employs TRBV2 and TRBJ2-7; 9 nucleotides match TRBD2. Germline V gives CDR1 SNHLY, CDR2 FYNNEI. V was pared by 6 bases and J by 3 bases, with 9 bases of the junction left unmatched. CDR3 length: 15 amino acids. DNA of the CDR3: TGTGCCAGCAGCGCGATAGCGGGGGCCTACTACGAGCAGTACTTC. Residues: CASSAIAGAYYEQYF. Filled out from reference TRBV2 and TRBJ2-7, the complete variable domain reads EPEVTQTPSHQVTQMGQEVILRCVPISNHLYFYWYRQILGQKVEFLVSFYNNEISEKSEIFDDQFSVERPDGSNFTLKIRSTKLEDSAMYFCASSAIAGAYYEQYFGPGTRLTVT.

This chain links TRBV7-2 with TRBJ2-1; D possibly corresponds to TRBD1 (6 bases). V was cut by 0 bases and J by 10 bases, with 7 bases left in between. Per germline, CDR1 SGHTA and CDR2 FQGNSA. This CDR3 has 12 residues. CDR3 sequence reads: CASSLAGAEQFF. As DNA, the CDR3 is TGTGCCAGCAGCTTAGCGGGGGCCGAGCAGTTCTTC.

The rearrangement links TRBV6-5 to TRBJ1-4; D is unresolved. V was trimmed by 5 bases and J by 5 bases, leaving 12 bases between them. The CDR3 runs 14 residues. The V gene's germline CDR1 is MNHEY and CDR2 SVGAGI. CDR3 sequence (DNA): TGTGCCAGCAGTCCCGGACGGGCAAATGAAAAACTGTTTTTT. It is translated as CASSPGRANEKLFF.

The V call is TRBV29-1, the J call TRBJ1-2; 12 bases align to TRBD1. V trimming: 1 base; J trimming: 4 bases; junction bases outside the gene matches: 10. Germline CDR1 is SQVTM and CDR2 is ANQGSEA. This CDR3 region has 17 residues. CDR3 region: CSVEASPGTGGRYGYTF. The CDR3 nucleotides read TGCAGCGTTGAAGCAAGCCCCGGGACAGGGGGCCGCTATGGCTACACCTTC.

The genes are TRBV19 and TRBJ2-1; TRBD1 aligns across 10 bases. CDR1 and CDR2 from the germline V gene are LNHDA and SQIVND (reference sequence). The CDR3 is made up of 15 amino acids. The V segment lost 5 bases and the J segment 7 bases; nucleotides outside the gene matches: 8. The CDR3 DNA is TGTGCCAGTAGTCCCCGACAGGGGGCGAAAAATGAGCAGTTCTTC. Translating it yields CASSPRQGAKNEQFF. Using reference TRBV19 and TRBJ2-1 for the parts outside the CDR3, the full variable domain is DGGITQSPKYLFRKEGQNVTLSCEQNLNHDAMYWYRQDPGQGLRLIYYSQIVNDFQKGDIAEGYSVSREKKESFPLTVTSAQKNPTAFYLCASSPRQGAKNEQFFGPGTRLTVL.

The rearrangement joins TRBV6-5 to TRBJ1-1; D is undetermined. V was trimmed by 4 bases and J by 0 bases, leaving 3 bases between them. The length of the CDR3 is 12 residues. Germline V gene sequence: CDR1 MNHEY, CDR2 SVGAGI. The CDR3 region has the DNA TGTGCCAGCAGTTTCGTGAACACTGAAGCTTTCTTT. This gives the protein CASSFVNTEAFF.

The J gene is TRBJ2-3, the V gene TRBV27, with D unclear. The CDR3 totals 13 residues. Germline loops: CDR1 MNHEY, CDR2 SMNVEV (reference sequence). V was pared by 2 bases and J by 10 bases, with 13 bases between. The CDR3 DNA follows: TGTGCCAGCAGTTTAAGACCGTCCACAGCGCAGTATTTT. It is translated as CASSLRPSTAQYF.

This clone showed up just once. The chain couples TRBV18 to TRBJ1-1, with a tentative D call TRBD1 (6 bases). CDR1 is KGHSH and CDR2 is LQKENI in the germline V gene. The CDR3 length is 15 residues. The germline V and J ends were trimmed by 2 bases and 0 bases, with 10 bases remaining between them. The CDR3 loop is CASSPTGFMNTEAFF. DNA for the CDR3: TGTGCCAGCTCACCAACAGGGTTTATGAACACTGAAGCTTTCTTT.

This rearrangement joins TRBV4-3 to TRBJ1-5, with no clear D. Germline CDR1 is LGHNA and CDR2 is YSLEER. This CDR3 region has 16 residues. Trimming cost V 0 bases and J 4 bases, with 13 bases left between them. CDR3 protein: CASSQDRRPPNQPQHF. The DNA of the CDR3 is TGCGCCAGCAGCCAAGATCGTCGACCGCCTAATCAGCCCCAGCATTTT.

This clone was found once. Other nucleotide sequences in the sample specify the same CDR3. The chain uses TRBV19 and TRBJ2-6, with 9 bases identical to TRBD1. The CDR3 is 16 residues long. The germline V gene has CDR1 LNHDA and CDR2 SQIVND (reference sequence). J lost 2 bases, V lost 1 base, and 0 bases had no gene match. The CDR3 here is CASSIGDRAGANVLTF. For the CDR3, the DNA is TGTGCCAGTAGTATAGGGGACAGGGCTGGGGCCAACGTCCTGACTTTC.

This chain joins TRBV7-9 and TRBJ1-1, with TRBD1 matching 11 bases. The CDR3 runs to 15 residues. The junction had 6 bases not matched to a gene; V was cut back by 5 bases and J by 4 bases. Per the germline V gene, CDR1 is SEHNR and CDR2 is FQNEAQ (reference sequence). CDR3 bases: TGTGCCAGCAGCCCTCCCGGGACAGGGGGCACTGAAGCTTTCTTT. Translated, it gives CASSPPGTGGTEAFF.